Listed here is a single T cell receptor (beta chain). What it binds is unknown. This sample was taken from a study of cytomegalovirus exposure and HLA in healthy donors. The study's findings and limits: Sequencing depth roughly uniform across donors was assumed in presence/absence analyses. In vitro, a few CMV-associated chains proved specific for CMV antigens. With later analysis, a missense DCLRE1C variant became linked to TCR beta V- and J-gene trimming. Listed as cytomegalovirus-associated were 164 TCR beta chains.

Primers: 60 Vbeta forward and 13 Jbeta reverse. TCRdb's table, derived via immunoSEQ multiplex PCR, lists solely in-frame clones and lacks some. The sample yields 150,000 or so clones, roughly three quarters seen once. This CDR3 is built from 19 residues. The germline V gene has CDR1 KGHSH and CDR2 LQKENI. V lost 5 bases, J lost 6 bases, and 19 bases stayed unmatched. Sequencing used PBMCs. The sequence was obtained from a man aged 25 to 45 in good health and CMV-seropositive. V is TRBV18 and J is TRBJ1-1; TRBD1 agrees at 12 bases. This CDR3 reads CASSARDRGQIPSTAEAFF. DNA of the CDR3: TGTGCCAGCTCAGCCCGGGACAGGGGGCAAATACCTTCTACGGCTGAAGCTTTCTTT.